Presented here are 11 T cell receptor beta chains from one specimen sequenced in a study of blood T cell repertoires in COVID-19. Using immunoSEQ multiplex PCR, the repertoire was profiled, and TCRdb retains in-frame clones only, with some absent. The repertoire holds fewer than 250,000 clones, with 70% to 90% as singletons. Material for sequencing was PBMCs or T cells enriched from blood (not recorded which). The receptors were gathered from a young man who had recovered from COVID-19.

V gene TRBV7-2 combines with J gene TRBJ2-1, with 7 bases that match TRBD2. Germline V gives CDR1 SGHTA, CDR2 FQGNSA. Trimming took 2 bases from V and 9 from J; bases not matched to a gene: 7. The CDR3 is 14 amino acids. CDR3 in amino acids: CASSLLADSAEQFF. In DNA form, the CDR3 reads TGTGCCAGCAGCTTACTAGCGGATTCCGCTGAGCAGTTCTTC.

V and J are TRBV7-2 and TRBJ2-5, with 15 nucleotides matching TRBD2. The CDR3 extends over 16 amino acids. Trimming took 7 bases from V and 5 from J; bases not matched to a gene: 8. CDR1 is SGHTA, CDR2 FQGNSA, per germline. DNA of the CDR3: TGTGCCAGCACACCGGGACTAGCGGGGGGTGCTGAGACCCAGTACTTC. It codes for CASTPGLAGGAETQYF.

This clone appeared a few times. This chain uses TRBV11-2 with TRBJ2-1; TRBD2 matches at 9 bases. There are 13 residues in the CDR3. Looked up from germline, CDR1 is SGHAT and CDR2 is FQNNGV. The V and J ends lost 3 bases and 7 bases, in that order; junction bases with no gene match: 1. CDR3 bases: TGTGCCAGCAGCTTGGGACTAGCAAATGAGCAGTTCTTC. Amino acid sequence: CASSLGLANEQFF.

This clone was counted only a few times. The CDR3: CASSPTGGRQPQHF. The DNA of the CDR3 is TGTGCCAGCAGCCCCACAGGGGGACGTCAGCCCCAGCATTTT. This chain connects TRBV28 to TRBJ1-5; 8 bases map to TRBD1. CDR1 MDHEN and CDR2 SYDVKM come from the germline V gene. The CDR3 loop spans 14 amino acids. V shed 6 bases, J shed 6 bases, and the junction held 7 bases outside the gene matches.

This clone was observed a single time. V is TRBV27 and J is TRBJ1-1, with 7 positions matching TRBD1. Trimming removed 3 bases from V and 0 bases from J; junction bases left unmatched: 4. The CDR3 extends over 15 amino acids. Germline V gene lookup returns CDR1 MNHEY and CDR2 SMNVEV (reference sequence). CDR3 bases: TGTGCCAGCAGTTTCCGGGACAGCATGAACACTGAAGCTTTCTTT. Amino acids: CASSFRDSMNTEAFF.

A few counts support this clone. The chain recombines TRBV19 with TRBJ2-7; 7 nucleotides agree with TRBD2. The V gene end was trimmed by 1 base and the J gene end by 3 bases; junction bases not matched to a gene: 9. CDR1 is LNHDA, CDR2 SQIVND, per germline (reference sequence). CDR3 length equals 16 residues. The CDR3 region is CASSIAPSGTRYEQYF. The CDR3 region has the DNA TGTGCCAGTAGTATAGCACCCAGCGGGACCCGCTACGAGCAGTACTTC.

This chain connects TRBV28 to TRBJ1-1; D not resolved. The CDR3 runs to 13 residues. CDR1 is MDHEN and CDR2 is SYDVKM in the germline V gene. V gave up 10 bases and J gave up 6 bases, with 18 bases separating them. The CDR3 region is CATQTGNQPEAFF. The CDR3, as DNA: TGTGCCACTCAAACCGGGAATCAGCCTGAAGCTTTCTTT.

In DNA form, the CDR3 reads TGTGCCAGCAGGGGGTTAAAGGGACTAGCTTCCCTCGATGAGCAGTTCTTC. Protein product: CASRGLKGLASLDEQFF. The chain combines TRBV2 with TRBJ2-1, with 9 nucleotides matching TRBD2. In germline, CDR1 is SNHLY, CDR2 FYNNEI. The CDR3 is made up of 17 amino acids. Trimming cost V 6 bases and J 8 bases; bases outside gene matches: 17.

The chain joins TRBV3-1 (or the pseudogene TRBV3-2) to TRBJ2-7; 7 nucleotides align to TRBD1. V was clipped by 1 base and J by 7 bases; unmatched bases: 10. CDR1 LGHDT and CDR2 YNNKEL come from the germline V gene (reference sequence). The CDR3 length is 15 residues. CDR3 protein: CASSQGKNRGYEQYF. The CDR3 DNA sequence: TGTGCCAGCAGCCAAGGCAAAAACAGGGGTTATGAGCAGTACTTC.

The chain carries TRBV3-1 (or the pseudogene TRBV3-2) and TRBJ2-5; the match to TRBD2 covers 13 bases. The ends lost 5 bases at V and 4 bases at J; junction bases unmatched: 7. The germline gives CDR1 LGHDT, CDR2 YNNKEL (reference sequence). The CDR3 has 16 amino acids. CDR3 bases: TGTGCCAGCAGCTTCCGGACTAGCGGGAGAGGAGAGACCCAGTACTTC. Protein: CASSFRTSGRGETQYF.

The rearrangement joins TRBV11-2 to TRBJ2-2; maybe TRBD1 (5 bases). The germline V and J ends were trimmed by 6 bases and 0 bases, with 20 bases remaining between them. The CDR3 contains 18 residues. Germline CDR1 is SGHAT and CDR2 is FQNNGV. In DNA form, the CDR3 reads TGTGCCAGCAGATCACTAACCAGGGCAGGGCCGAACACCGGGGAGCTGTTTTTT. Translated, it gives CASRSLTRAGPNTGELFF.